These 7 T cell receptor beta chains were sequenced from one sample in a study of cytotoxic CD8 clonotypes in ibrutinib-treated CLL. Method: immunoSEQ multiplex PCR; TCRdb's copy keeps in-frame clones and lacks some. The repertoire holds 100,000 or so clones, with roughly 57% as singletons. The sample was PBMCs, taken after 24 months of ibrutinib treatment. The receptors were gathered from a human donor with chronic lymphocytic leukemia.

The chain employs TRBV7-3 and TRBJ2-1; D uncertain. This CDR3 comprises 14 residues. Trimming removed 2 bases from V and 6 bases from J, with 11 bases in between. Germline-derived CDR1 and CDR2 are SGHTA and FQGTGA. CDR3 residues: CASSLGGSVNEQFF. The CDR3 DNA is TGTGCCAGCAGCTTAGGTGGCAGCGTCAATGAGCAGTTCTTC.

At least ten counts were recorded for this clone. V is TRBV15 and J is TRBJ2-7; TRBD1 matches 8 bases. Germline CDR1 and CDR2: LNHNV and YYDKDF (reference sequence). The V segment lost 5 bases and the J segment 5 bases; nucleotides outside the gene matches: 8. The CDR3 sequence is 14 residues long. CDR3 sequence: CATSLRQGTDEQYF. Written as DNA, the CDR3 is TGTGCCACCAGCTTACGACAGGGGACCGACGAGCAGTACTTC.

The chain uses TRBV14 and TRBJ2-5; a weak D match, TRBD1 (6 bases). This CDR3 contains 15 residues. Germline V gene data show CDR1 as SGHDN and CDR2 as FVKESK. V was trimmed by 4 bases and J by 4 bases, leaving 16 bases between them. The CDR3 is CASSLLLGAIETQYF. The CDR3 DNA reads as TGTGCCAGCAGCCTGCTTCTGGGGGCTATAGAGACCCAGTACTTC.

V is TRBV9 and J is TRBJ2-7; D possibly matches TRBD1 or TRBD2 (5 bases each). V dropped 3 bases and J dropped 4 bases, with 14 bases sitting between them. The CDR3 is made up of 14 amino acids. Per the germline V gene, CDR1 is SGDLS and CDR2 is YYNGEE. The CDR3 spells CASSAQNGGYEQYF. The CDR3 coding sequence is TGTGCCAGCAGCGCTCAGAATGGGGGTTACGAGCAGTACTTC.

CDR3 region: CASSPGGGTVNQPQHF. The CDR3 DNA is TGTGCCAGCTCACCAGGTGGGGGGACAGTGAATCAGCCCCAGCATTTT. This sequence joins TRBV18 and TRBJ1-5, with 7 positions matching TRBD1. The CDR3 has 16 amino acids. The V gene's germline CDR1 is KGHSH and CDR2 LQKENI. The V gene end was trimmed by 2 bases and the J gene end by 4 bases; junction bases not matched to a gene: 8.

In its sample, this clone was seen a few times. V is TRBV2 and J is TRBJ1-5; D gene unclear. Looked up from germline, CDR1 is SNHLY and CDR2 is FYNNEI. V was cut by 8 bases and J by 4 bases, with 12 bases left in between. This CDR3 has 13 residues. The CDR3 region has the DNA TGTGCCAGCGTTTTAACAGAGAATCAGCCCCAGCATTTT. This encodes CASVLTENQPQHF.

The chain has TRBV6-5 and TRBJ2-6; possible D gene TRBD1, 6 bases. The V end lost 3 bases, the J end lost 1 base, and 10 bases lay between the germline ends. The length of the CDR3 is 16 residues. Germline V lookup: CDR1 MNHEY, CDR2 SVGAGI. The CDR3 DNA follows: TGTGCCAGCAGTTATGGAACAGGGTCTGGGGCCAACGTCCTGACTTTC. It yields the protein CASSYGTGSGANVLTF.